This T cell receptor (beta chain) emerged from a study of OX40 agonist ivuxolimab in advanced cancers. TCRdb's copy holds only in-frame clones and misses some; the assay was immunoSEQ multiplex PCR. The sample consists of approximately 60,000 clones, 92% of them appearing once. Trimming cost V 0 bases and J 4 bases, with 19 bases left between them. The germline CDR1 and CDR2 sequences are SQVTM and ANQGSEA. The CDR3 runs 17 residues. This clonotype was obtained from an adult with an advanced solid tumor such as melanoma, head and neck, liver or kidney cancer. The sample in question was CD4+ or CD8+ T cells sorted from blood, obtained in a trial of the OX40 agonist ivuxolimab. The chain employs TRBV29-1 and TRBJ2-1, with D perhaps TRBD1 or TRBD2 (5 bases each). The CDR3 nucleotides are TGCAGCGTTGAAGATCCGGGGCAGGTTACCAAATACAATGAGCAGTTCTTC. Protein product: CSVEDPGQVTKYNEQFF.